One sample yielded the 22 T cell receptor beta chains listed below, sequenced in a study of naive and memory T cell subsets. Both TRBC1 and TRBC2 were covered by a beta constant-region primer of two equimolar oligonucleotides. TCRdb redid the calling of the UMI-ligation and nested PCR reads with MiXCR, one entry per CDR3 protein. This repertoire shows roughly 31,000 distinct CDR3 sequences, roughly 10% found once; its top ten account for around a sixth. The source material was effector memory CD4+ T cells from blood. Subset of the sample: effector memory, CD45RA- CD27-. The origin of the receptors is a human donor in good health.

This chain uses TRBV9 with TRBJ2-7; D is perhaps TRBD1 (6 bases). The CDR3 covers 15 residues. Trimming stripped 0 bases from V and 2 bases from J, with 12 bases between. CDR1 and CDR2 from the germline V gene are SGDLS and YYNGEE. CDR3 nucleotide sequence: TGTGCCAGCAGCGTAGAATACAGGGAACCCTACGAGCAGTACTTC. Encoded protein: CASSVEYREPYEQYF.

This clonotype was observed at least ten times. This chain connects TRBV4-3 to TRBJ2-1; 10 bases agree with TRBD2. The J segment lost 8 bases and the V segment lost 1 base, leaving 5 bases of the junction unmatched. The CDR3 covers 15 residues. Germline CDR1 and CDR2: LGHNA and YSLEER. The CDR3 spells CASSQVLAGVHEQFF. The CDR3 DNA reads TGCGCCAGCAGCCAAGTGCTAGCGGGAGTCCATGAGCAGTTCTTC.

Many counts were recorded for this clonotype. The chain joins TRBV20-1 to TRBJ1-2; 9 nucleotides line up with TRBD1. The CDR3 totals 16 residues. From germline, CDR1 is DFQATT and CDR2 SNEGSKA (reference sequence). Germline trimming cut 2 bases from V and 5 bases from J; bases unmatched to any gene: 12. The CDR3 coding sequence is TGCAGTGCTAGATCGGGACAGGGAAATGCGTTTTATGGCTACACCTTC. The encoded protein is CSARSGQGNAFYGYTF.

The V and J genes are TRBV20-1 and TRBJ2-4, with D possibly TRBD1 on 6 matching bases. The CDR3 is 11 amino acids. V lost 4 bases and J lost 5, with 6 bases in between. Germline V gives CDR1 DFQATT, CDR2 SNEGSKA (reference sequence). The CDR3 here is CSANRENIQYF. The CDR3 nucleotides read TGCAGTGCTAACAGGGAAAACATTCAGTACTTC.

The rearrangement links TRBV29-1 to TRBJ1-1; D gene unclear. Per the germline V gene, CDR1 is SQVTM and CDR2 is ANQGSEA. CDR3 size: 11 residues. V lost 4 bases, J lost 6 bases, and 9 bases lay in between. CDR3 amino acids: CSVVRNAEAFF. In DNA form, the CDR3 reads TGCAGCGTTGTGAGGAATGCTGAAGCTTTCTTT.

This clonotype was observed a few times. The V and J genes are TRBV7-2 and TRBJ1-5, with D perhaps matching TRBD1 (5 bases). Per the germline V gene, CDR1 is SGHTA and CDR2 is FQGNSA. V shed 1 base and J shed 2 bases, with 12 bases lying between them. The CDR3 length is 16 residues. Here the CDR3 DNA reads TGTGCCAGCAGCTTAGAGTTTAGCAGGGGCAATCAGCCCCAGCATTTT. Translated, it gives CASSLEFSRGNQPQHF.

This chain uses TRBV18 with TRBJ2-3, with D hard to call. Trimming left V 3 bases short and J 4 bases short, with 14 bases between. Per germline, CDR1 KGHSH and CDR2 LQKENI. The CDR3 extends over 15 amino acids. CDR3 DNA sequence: TGTGCCAGCTCACCTAGCCCCCAACCGGCAGATACGCAGTATTTT. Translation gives CASSPSPQPADTQYF.

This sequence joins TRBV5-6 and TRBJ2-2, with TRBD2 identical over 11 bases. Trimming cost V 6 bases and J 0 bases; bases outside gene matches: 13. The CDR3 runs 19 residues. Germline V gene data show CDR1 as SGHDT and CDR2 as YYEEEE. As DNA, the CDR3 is TGTGCCAGCAAACTAGCGGGAGCGGGGAGAAGGGCGAACACCGGGGAGCTGTTTTTT. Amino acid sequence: CASKLAGAGRRANTGELFF.

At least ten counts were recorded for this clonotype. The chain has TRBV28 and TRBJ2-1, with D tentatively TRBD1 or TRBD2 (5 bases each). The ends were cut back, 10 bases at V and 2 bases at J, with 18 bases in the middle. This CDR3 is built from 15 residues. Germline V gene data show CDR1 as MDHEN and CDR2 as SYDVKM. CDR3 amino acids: CAITPPGPPYNEQFF. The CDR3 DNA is TGTGCCATCACACCCCCGGGACCCCCCTACAATGAGCAGTTCTTC.

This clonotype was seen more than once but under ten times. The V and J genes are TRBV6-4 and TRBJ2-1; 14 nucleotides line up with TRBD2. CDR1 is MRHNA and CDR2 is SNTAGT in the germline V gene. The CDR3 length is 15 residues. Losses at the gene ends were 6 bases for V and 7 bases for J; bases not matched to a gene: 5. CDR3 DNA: TGTGCCAGCAGGGGGACTAGCGGGGGTAAGAATGAGCAGTTCTTC. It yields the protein CASRGTSGGKNEQFF.

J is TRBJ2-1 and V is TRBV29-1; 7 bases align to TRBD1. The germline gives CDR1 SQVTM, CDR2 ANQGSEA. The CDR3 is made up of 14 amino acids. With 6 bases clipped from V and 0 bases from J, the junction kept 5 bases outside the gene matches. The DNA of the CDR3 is TGCAGCGTCGCACCAGGGGGCTCCTACAATGAGCAGTTCTTC. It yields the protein CSVAPGGSYNEQFF.

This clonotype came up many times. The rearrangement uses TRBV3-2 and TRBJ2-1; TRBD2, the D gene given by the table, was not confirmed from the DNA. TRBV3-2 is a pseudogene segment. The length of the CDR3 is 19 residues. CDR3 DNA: TGTGCCAGCAGCCTGAGCCGGCTAGCGGGGGTCTGCTCCTACAATGAGCAGTTCTTC. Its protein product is CASSLSRLAGVCSYNEQFF.

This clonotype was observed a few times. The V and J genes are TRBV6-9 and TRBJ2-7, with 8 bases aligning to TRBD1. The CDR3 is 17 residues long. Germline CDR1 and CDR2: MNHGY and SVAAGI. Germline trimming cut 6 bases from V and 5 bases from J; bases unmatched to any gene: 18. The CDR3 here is CASSEKKGNRGYDEQYF. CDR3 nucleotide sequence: TGTGCCAGCAGCGAGAAAAAGGGGAACAGGGGGTATGACGAGCAGTACTTC.

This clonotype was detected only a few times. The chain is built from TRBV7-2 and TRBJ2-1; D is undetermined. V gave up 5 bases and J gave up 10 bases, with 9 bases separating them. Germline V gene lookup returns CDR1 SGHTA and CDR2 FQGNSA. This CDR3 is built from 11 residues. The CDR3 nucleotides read TGTGCCAGCAGCCACTTACGGGAGCAGTTCTTC. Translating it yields CASSHLREQFF. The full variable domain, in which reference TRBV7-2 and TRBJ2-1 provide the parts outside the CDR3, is GAGVSQSPSNKVTEKGKDVELRCDPISGHTALYWYRQSLGQGLEFLIYFQGNSAPDKSGLPSDRFSAERTGGSVSTLTIQRTQQEDSAVYLCASSHLREQFFGPGTRLTVL.

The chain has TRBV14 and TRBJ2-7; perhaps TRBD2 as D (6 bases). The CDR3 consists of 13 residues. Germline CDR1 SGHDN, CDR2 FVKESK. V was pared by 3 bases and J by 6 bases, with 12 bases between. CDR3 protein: CASSQTRRSEQYF. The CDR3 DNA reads TGTGCCAGCAGCCAGACTAGGCGGTCCGAGCAGTACTTC.

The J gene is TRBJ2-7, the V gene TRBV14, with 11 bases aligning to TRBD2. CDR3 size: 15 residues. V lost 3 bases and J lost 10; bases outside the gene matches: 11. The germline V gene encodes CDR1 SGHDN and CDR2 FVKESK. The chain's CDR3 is CASSHGGTSGRDQYF. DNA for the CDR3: TGTGCCAGCAGCCACGGGGGGACTAGCGGAAGAGACCAGTACTTC.

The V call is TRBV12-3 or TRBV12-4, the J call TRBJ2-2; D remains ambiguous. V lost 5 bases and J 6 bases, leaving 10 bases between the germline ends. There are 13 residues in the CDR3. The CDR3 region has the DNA TGTGCCAGCAGTATGTCTAACGCCGGGGAGCTGTTTTTT. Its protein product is CASSMSNAGELFF.

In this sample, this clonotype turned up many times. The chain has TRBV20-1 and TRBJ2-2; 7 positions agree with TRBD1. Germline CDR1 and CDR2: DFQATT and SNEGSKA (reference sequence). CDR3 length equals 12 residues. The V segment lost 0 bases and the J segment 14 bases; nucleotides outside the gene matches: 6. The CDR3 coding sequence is TGCAGTGCTAGAGATGAGGGGGCTTCTCTGTTTTTT. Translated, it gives CSARDEGASLFF.

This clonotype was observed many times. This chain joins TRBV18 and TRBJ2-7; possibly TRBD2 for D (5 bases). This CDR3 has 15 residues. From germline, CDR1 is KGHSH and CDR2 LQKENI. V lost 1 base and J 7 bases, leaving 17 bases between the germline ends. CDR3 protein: CASSPRETGSREQYF. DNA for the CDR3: TGTGCCAGCTCACCACGGGAGACGGGGAGTCGGGAGCAGTACTTC. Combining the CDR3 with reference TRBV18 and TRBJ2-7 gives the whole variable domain NAGVMQNPRHLVRRRGQEARLRCSPMKGHSHVYWYRQLPEEGLKFMVYLQKENIIDESGMPKERFSAEFPKEGPSILRIQQVVRGDSAAYFCASSPRETGSREQYFGPGTRLTVT.

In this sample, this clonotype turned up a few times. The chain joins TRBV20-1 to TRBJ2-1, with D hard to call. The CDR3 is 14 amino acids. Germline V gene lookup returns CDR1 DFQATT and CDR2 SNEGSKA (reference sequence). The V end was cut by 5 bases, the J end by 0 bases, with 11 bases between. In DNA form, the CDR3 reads TGCAGTGCTCCATTGGCTAGCTCCTACAATGAGCAGTTCTTC. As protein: CSAPLASSYNEQFF.

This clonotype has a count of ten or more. CDR3 bases: TGTGCCAGCAGTTTGCGAGGGAGTAGCAATCAGCCCCAGCATTTT. Translation gives CASSLRGSSNQPQHF. V is TRBV28 and J is TRBJ1-5; D is undetermined. Germline V gene lookup returns CDR1 MDHEN and CDR2 SYDVKM. The CDR3 contains 15 residues. V dropped 3 bases and J dropped 0 bases, with 9 bases sitting between them.

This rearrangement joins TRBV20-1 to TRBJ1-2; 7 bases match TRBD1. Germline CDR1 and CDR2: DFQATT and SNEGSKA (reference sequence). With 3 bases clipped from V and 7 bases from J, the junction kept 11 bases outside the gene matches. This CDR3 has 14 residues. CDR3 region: CSAREGARASGYTF. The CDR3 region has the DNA TGCAGTGCTAGGGAGGGGGCTCGAGCATCTGGCTACACCTTC.